A single sample is the source of the 28 T cell receptor beta chains below, sequenced in a study of CD8+CD57+ T cells in acquired aplastic anemia. Genomic DNA acted as the template from which TCR beta VDJ combination and CDR3 sequence profiling were carried out. TCRdb reprocessed the reads with MiXCR, giving one entry per CDR3 protein. The profile shows about 210,000 distinct CDR3 sequences, 30% to 40% of them singletons. Sequences were obtained from sorted CD4+, CD8+, or CD8+CD57+ T cells (not recorded which) from PBMCs. The receptors stem from a human donor in good health, serving as a control.

The chain has TRBV5-1 and TRBJ2-1; D may match TRBD1 or TRBD2 (6 bases each). Trimming removed 4 bases from V and 8 bases from J, with 16 bases in between. CDR1 is SGHRS, CDR2 YFSETQ, per germline. This CDR3 spans 14 amino acids. The CDR3 nucleotides are TGCGCCAGCAGCCCACATAGGGGGGAGCATGAGCAGTTCTTC. Its translation is CASSPHRGEHEQFF.

Ten or more counts support this clonotype. The CDR3 DNA follows: TGTGCCAGCAGCTCACACACGGAGTATGGCTACACCTTC. It encodes CASSSHTEYGYTF. The V gene is TRBV7-2, the J gene TRBJ1-2; D remains ambiguous. Germline CDR1 and CDR2: SGHTA and FQGNSA. This CDR3 is built from 13 residues. V was shortened by 4 bases and J by 5 bases, with 11 bases between the two germline ends.

For this clonotype: An end of the junction does not agree with germline; a read error may underlie this. The chain employs TRBV27 and TRBJ2-1; the match to TRBD2 covers 13 bases. Germline-derived CDR1 and CDR2 are MNHEY and SMNVEV (reference sequence). The CDR3 has 13 residues. The CDR3 bases are TGTGCCAACAGACAGGGACTAGCGGGAAGTCAGTCCTTC. Its translation: CANRQGLAGSQSF.

The chain employs TRBV10-1 and TRBJ1-2, with D unclear. V lost 8 bases, J lost 6 bases, and 13 bases lay in between. Germline CDR1 WNHNN, CDR2 SYGVQD (reference sequence). The CDR3 length is 12 residues. As DNA, the CDR3 is TGCGCCAGCCGTAAGGACCCGCATGGCTACACCTTC. Encoded protein: CASRKDPHGYTF.

This clonotype was seen at least ten times. The chain links TRBV20-1 to TRBJ1-2; the match to TRBD1 covers 7 bases. The V segment lost 2 bases and the J segment 6 bases; nucleotides outside the gene matches: 12. In germline, CDR1 is DFQATT, CDR2 SNEGSKA (reference sequence). The CDR3 spans 15 residues. CDR3 sequence: CSARPQTGLLHGYTF. DNA for the CDR3: TGCAGTGCTAGACCCCAGACAGGGCTACTCCATGGCTACACCTTC.

The chain carries TRBV7-2 and TRBJ2-6, with a weak D call TRBD2 (6 bases). Germline V lookup: CDR1 SGHTA, CDR2 FQGNSA. This CDR3 has 15 amino acids. The V end was cut by 5 bases, the J end by 4 bases, with 12 bases between. Here the CDR3 reads CASSRSGVGANVLTF. The CDR3 DNA follows: TGTGCCAGCAGCCGCTCGGGGGTCGGGGCCAACGTCCTGACTTTC.

On this clonotype itself: This may arise from a read error, as a much more abundant clone is one base away. The genes are TRBV7-2 and TRBJ2-3, with no clear D. Germline CDR1 SGHTA, CDR2 FQGNSA. The CDR3 is 14 amino acids. The CDR3, as DNA: TGTGCCCGCAGCTTAGCAGTCCCCACAGATACGCAGTATTTT. Residues: CARSLAVPTDTQYF.

V and J are TRBV2 and TRBJ2-2; D could derive from TRBD1 or TRBD2 (5 bases each). Germline CDR1 SNHLY, CDR2 FYNNEI. The length of the CDR3 is 15 residues. V lost 8 bases to trimming and J lost 3 bases, with 16 bases between them. The CDR3 bases are TGTGCCAGCTCCCCCGGGACGGGTTACACCGGGGAGCTGTTTTTT. Protein: CASSPGTGYTGELFF.

The CDR3, as DNA: TGTGCCAGCAGTTACGCAGGAAACTACGAGCAGTACTTC. Translated: CASSYAGNYEQYF. The chain links TRBV7-3 to TRBJ2-7, with no clear D. Trimming cost V 6 bases and J 3 bases, with 12 bases left between them. This CDR3 has 13 amino acids. CDR1 is SGHTA, CDR2 FQGTGA, per germline.

This chain uses TRBV19 with TRBJ2-5; 11 nucleotides agree with TRBD1. The CDR3 is made up of 15 amino acids. Germline trimming cut 4 bases from V and 5 bases from J; bases unmatched to any gene: 6. Germline values: CDR1 LNHDA, CDR2 SQIVND (reference sequence). The CDR3 nucleotides are TGTGCCAGTAGTAGAGGACAGGGGGCTCGGGAGACCCAGTACTTC. Amino acids: CASSRGQGARETQYF.

This clonotype was counted many times. V is TRBV20-1 and J is TRBJ2-2; the D is unclear. This CDR3 is built from 11 residues. Trimming cost V 3 bases and J 3 bases, with 2 bases left between them. The V gene's germline CDR1 is DFQATT and CDR2 SNEGSKA (reference sequence). The DNA for the CDR3 is TGCAGTGCTAGCGACACCGGGGAGCTGTTTTTT. Its translation: CSASDTGELFF.

J is TRBJ1-2 and V is TRBV6-1; TRBD1 agrees at 7 bases. Germline values: CDR1 MNHNS, CDR2 SASEGT. The trim removed 7 bases at V and 2 bases at J, leaving 13 bases unmatched. There are 16 residues in the CDR3. CDR3 coding DNA: TGTGCCAGCACCCAAAGGGGGACAGCCCCCAACTATGGCTACACCTTC. This encodes CASTQRGTAPNYGYTF.

The V and J genes are TRBV20-1 and TRBJ1-2, with D possibly TRBD1 on 5 matching bases. Deletions cut 3 bases from V and 5 bases from J, with 22 bases between. CDR1 is DFQATT, CDR2 SNEGSKA, per germline (reference sequence). The CDR3 contains 16 residues. The CDR3 sequence: CSASRAGVNRGYGYTF. The CDR3, as DNA: TGCAGTGCTAGTAGAGCGGGGGTCAACCGGGGGTATGGCTACACCTTC.

The table lists this clonotype with a count of one. The DNA for the CDR3 is TGTGCCAGCAGTGAATTATCCCCGGGGGAGAATGAGCAGTTCTTC. Translated, it gives CASSELSPGENEQFF. The chain is built from TRBV25-1 and TRBJ2-1, with D tentatively TRBD2 (6 bases). Germline values: CDR1 MGHDK, CDR2 SYGVNS. There are 15 residues in the CDR3. The V end lost 1 base, the J end lost 7 bases, and 14 bases lay between the germline ends.

This clonotype was found many times. The V call is TRBV7-6, the J call TRBJ1-2; no reliable D call. Trimming pared 3 bases from V and 3 bases from J, leaving 8 bases between. CDR1 is SGHVS, CDR2 FNYEAQ, per germline. CDR3 length: 13 amino acids. The DNA of the CDR3 is TGTGCCAGCAGCTTGGACGTCTACTATGGCTACACCTTC. This codes for CASSLDVYYGYTF.

This clonotype was seen many times. The gene calls are TRBV6-6 and TRBJ1-2; D is ambiguous. V lost 2 bases and J 7 bases, leaving 17 bases between the germline ends. Germline CDR1 reads MNHNY; CDR2 reads SVGAGI (reference sequence). This CDR3 is 15 amino acids long. The CDR3 DNA reads TGTGCCAGCAGTTACGAGTCGGCCGACAAGGGTGGCTACACCTTC. Translation: CASSYESADKGGYTF.

This clonotype was seen repeatedly, ten times or more. J is TRBJ2-3 and V is TRBV5-8; 8 bases map to TRBD1. V lost 5 bases to trimming and J lost 6 bases; unmatched junction nucleotides: 11. This CDR3 is built from 15 residues. The germline gives CDR1 SGHTS, CDR2 YDEGEE. The CDR3 nucleotides read TGTGCCAGCAGTCGTCCCCGACAGGGGAGGGATACGCAGTATTTT. Protein: CASSRPRQGRDTQYF.

This clonotype was counted at least ten times. For the CDR3, the DNA is TGTGCCATCAGTGATTCGGCAGGGGCGCCGAACACTGAAGCTTTCTTT. Amino acids: CAISDSAGAPNTEAFF. The rearrangement joins TRBV10-3 to TRBJ1-1, with D possibly TRBD1 on 6 matching bases. The V end lost 3 bases, the J end lost 1 base, and 15 bases lay between the germline ends. Germline lookup yields CDR1 ENHRY and CDR2 SYGVKD. The CDR3 has 16 residues.

Only a few counts were recorded for this clonotype. A much larger clone differs from this one at a single base, so this may be a read error. This chain uses TRBV19 with TRBJ1-3; 9 bases are shared with TRBD1. V lost 6 bases and J lost 0; bases outside the gene matches: 9. Germline-derived CDR1 and CDR2 are LNHDA and SQIVND (reference sequence). The CDR3 is made up of 17 amino acids. CDR3 DNA sequence: TGTGCCAGTAGGGCAATAGACAGGGGGATCTCTGGAAACACCATATATTTT. This sequence encodes CASRAIDRGISGNTIYF.

The chain joins TRBV15 to TRBJ2-5; D is unclear. CDR3 length equals 16 residues. CDR1 and CDR2 (germline): LNHNV, YYDKDF (reference sequence). Trimming took off 3 bases at V and 2 bases at J, with 16 bases between the two ends. CDR3 sequence reads: CATSSGKTSTQETQYF. CDR3 bases: TGTGCCACCAGCAGCGGTAAGACAAGCACTCAAGAGACCCAGTACTTC.

The rearrangement uses TRBV7-9 and TRBJ2-3; D may correspond to TRBD1 or TRBD2 (6 bases each). Germline loops: CDR1 SEHNR, CDR2 FQNEAQ (reference sequence). The CDR3 spans 16 residues. V was trimmed by 0 bases and J by 5 bases, leaving 15 bases between them. The CDR3 protein is CASSLAGGNFGDTQYF. CDR3 bases: TGTGCCAGCAGCTTAGCGGGGGGCAATTTTGGAGATACGCAGTATTTT.

This clonotype was counted at least ten times. The chain combines TRBV14 with TRBJ2-5; the D is unclear. This CDR3 region has 14 residues. The V end lost 3 bases, the J end lost 4 bases, and 12 bases lay between the germline ends. Germline loops: CDR1 SGHDN, CDR2 FVKESK. The CDR3: CASSQRGLLETQYF. The CDR3 bases are TGTGCCAGCAGCCAGCGAGGTCTCTTAGAGACCCAGTACTTC.

In this sample, this clonotype turned up once. The chain uses TRBV19 and TRBJ1-5; D remains ambiguous. The ends were cut back, 6 bases at V and 7 bases at J, with 10 bases in the middle. The CDR3 has 12 residues. Germline CDR1 reads LNHDA; CDR2 reads SQIVND (reference sequence). The CDR3 loop reads CASRDLRQPQHF. As DNA, the CDR3 is TGTGCCAGTAGGGATTTACGGCAGCCCCAGCATTTT.

In its sample, this clonotype was seen many times. The chain employs TRBV29-1 and TRBJ1-5; TRBD1 might be the D (5 bases). The V end was cut by 6 bases, the J end by 0 bases, with 9 bases between. The CDR3 spans 13 residues. The germline gives CDR1 SQVTM, CDR2 ANQGSEA. The CDR3 bases are TGCAGCGTACAAGGGGATAGCAATCAGCCCCAGCATTTT. Translating it yields CSVQGDSNQPQHF.

This clonotype was seen at least ten times. This chain's CDR3 is CASSSGGPGETQYF. The DNA of the CDR3 is TGTGCCAGCAGTAGCGGGGGCCCCGGGGAGACCCAGTACTTC. The rearrangement uses TRBV25-1 and TRBJ2-5; TRBD2 aligns across 8 bases. The CDR3 runs to 14 residues. From germline, CDR1 is MGHDK and CDR2 SYGVNS. V trimming: 5 bases; J trimming: 5 bases; junction bases outside the gene matches: 7.

The rearrangement uses TRBV11-1 and TRBJ2-3; weak D call: TRBD2 (6 bases). Germline loops: CDR1 SGHAT, CDR2 FQDESV (reference sequence). The CDR3 sequence is 15 residues long. Deletions cut 5 bases from V and 6 bases from J, with 18 bases between. The chain's CDR3 is CASSPFGGFNDTQYF. The CDR3 region has the DNA TGTGCCAGCAGCCCGTTCGGAGGGTTTAACGATACGCAGTATTTT.

The sample holds many counts of this clonotype. This chain uses TRBV20-1 with TRBJ2-7; D is undetermined. CDR3 length: 12 residues. Germline CDR1 is DFQATT and CDR2 is SNEGSKA (reference sequence). V was trimmed by 6 bases and J by 5 bases, leaving 14 bases between them. CDR3 residues: CSATSDADEQYF. The CDR3 bases are TGCAGTGCGACATCCGACGCGGACGAGCAGTACTTC.

Note on this clonotype: This may come from a read error, since a much larger clone is one base off. V gene TRBV12-3 or TRBV12-4 combines with J gene TRBJ1-2, with TRBD1 matching over 7 bases. The CDR3 totals 13 residues. V shed 9 bases, J shed 8 bases, and the junction held 12 bases outside the gene matches. The CDR3 here is CARRRGGVEGYTF. As DNA, the CDR3 is TGTGCCAGGAGGCGAGGGGGCGTCGAAGGCTACACCTTC.